Listed here are 19 T cell receptor beta chains from one sample, sequenced in a study of PD-1 blockade in classical Hodgkin lymphoma. Time point denoted: cycle 4 day 1 (C4D1), after five to seven weeks of nivolumab. All trial patients relapsed after autologous stem cell transplantation. TCRdb's copy holds only in-frame clones and misses some; the assay was immunoSEQ multiplex PCR. The data show approximately 22,000 clones, with roughly 70% seen just once and 15% to 20% held by the top ten. Sample: peripheral blood mononuclear cells (PBMCs), taken before the fourth cycle of nivolumab. The receptors originated from a human donor with classical Hodgkin lymphoma.

The rearrangement joins TRBV9 to TRBJ2-1, with D maybe TRBD2 (6 bases). This CDR3 has 16 amino acids. The ends were cut back, 2 bases at V and 8 bases at J, with 20 bases in the middle. Germline loops: CDR1 SGDLS, CDR2 YYNGEE. The CDR3 coding sequence is TGTGCCAGCAGCGTTGACTGGGGTGGAGCGGGCGATGAGCAGTTCTTC. It yields the protein CASSVDWGGAGDEQFF. Full variable domain (remainder filled in from reference TRBV9 and TRBJ2-1): DSGVTQTPKHLITATGQRVTLRCSPRSGDLSVYWYQQSLDQGLQFLIQYYNGEERAKGNILERFSAQQFPDLHSELNLSSLELGDSALYFCASSVDWGGAGDEQFFGPGTRLTVL.

This clone was detected only once. The V and J genes are TRBV11-2 and TRBJ1-1; 11 bases match TRBD1. The germline CDR1 and CDR2 sequences are SGHAT and FQNNGV. The CDR3 spans 15 residues. V lost 1 base and J lost 7; bases outside the gene matches: 5. CDR3 bases: TGTGCCAGCAGCTTAGTCCCGGGACAGGGGGTTGAAGCTTTCTTT. Amino acids: CASSLVPGQGVEAFF.

The V and J genes are TRBV19 and TRBJ1-3; 7 positions match TRBD1. V was pared by 5 bases and J by 0 bases, with 10 bases of the junction left unmatched. Germline V lookup: CDR1 LNHDA, CDR2 SQIVND (reference sequence). The CDR3 spans 17 residues. The DNA of the CDR3 is TGTGCCAGTAGTTTAGCGGGACAGCCTGGCTCTGGAAACACCATATATTTT. This gives the protein CASSLAGQPGSGNTIYF.

This clone has only a few counts. The chain combines TRBV6-1 with TRBJ2-3; 9 nucleotides align to TRBD1. The length of the CDR3 is 16 residues. The V gene end was trimmed by 3 bases and the J gene end by 4 bases; junction bases not matched to a gene: 8. Per germline, CDR1 MNHNS and CDR2 SASEGT. CDR3 bases: TGTGCCAGCAGTGACCAGGGACAGGGTTACGCAGATACGCAGTATTTT. This translates into CASSDQGQGYADTQYF.

The genes are TRBV27 and TRBJ2-7; 10 bases are a match to TRBD2. J lost 4 bases, V lost 6 bases, and 9 bases had no gene match. CDR3 size: 15 residues. The germline V gene has CDR1 MNHEY and CDR2 SMNVEV (reference sequence). The CDR3 DNA reads TGTGCCAGCAGCCAGAGGACTAGCGGAAGGTACGAGCAGTACTTC. This translates into CASSQRTSGRYEQYF.

The J gene is TRBJ2-7, the V gene TRBV7-2, with 10 bases matching TRBD2. The CDR3 sequence is 19 residues long. J was trimmed by 1 base and V by 5 bases; bases with no gene match: 17. Per the germline V gene, CDR1 is SGHTA and CDR2 is FQGNSA. The CDR3 sequence: CASSLVSSSGSWFSYEQYF. The DNA of the CDR3 is TGTGCCAGCAGCCTAGTGTCTTCTAGCGGGAGTTGGTTTTCCTACGAGCAGTACTTC.

This clone was picked up one time. V is TRBV4-3 and J is TRBJ2-1, with D perhaps matching TRBD2 (5 bases). The V end was cut by 1 base, the J end by 0 bases, with 7 bases between. CDR1 is LGHNA and CDR2 is YSLEER in the germline V gene. The CDR3 is made up of 15 amino acids. CDR3 residues: CASSQASSSYNEQFF. The DNA of the CDR3 is TGCGCCAGCAGCCAAGCTAGCAGCTCCTACAATGAGCAGTTCTTC.

This clone was observed a few times. This chain joins TRBV5-4 and TRBJ1-4, with 9 bases aligning to TRBD1. Per germline, CDR1 SGHNT and CDR2 YYREEE (reference sequence). The V and J ends lost 9 bases and 8 bases, in that order; junction bases with no gene match: 8. The length of the CDR3 is 13 residues. CDR3 loop: CATQGQGGEKLFF. The CDR3 bases are TGTGCCACCCAGGGACAGGGAGGGGAAAAACTGTTTTTT.

The chain uses TRBV7-3 and TRBJ1-5; no reliable D call. The CDR3 covers 13 residues. Trimming took 2 bases from V and 6 from J, leaving 8 bases between them. Germline V CDR1 and CDR2: SGHTA, FQGTGA. CDR3 sequence reads: CASSLLVGQPQHF. The CDR3 coding sequence is TGTGCCAGCAGCTTACTCGTAGGTCAGCCCCAGCATTTT.

In DNA, the CDR3 is TGTGCCAGCAGCTTAGCCCCCCCCAGGTACGAGCAGTACTTC. It codes for CASSLAPPRYEQYF. The chain is built from TRBV7-6 and TRBJ2-7, with unresolved D. V lost 0 bases, J lost 4 bases, and 10 bases lay in between. The CDR3 is made up of 14 amino acids. Germline values: CDR1 SGHVS, CDR2 FNYEAQ.

The chain joins TRBV28 to TRBJ2-7; a possible D gene is TRBD1 (5 bases). V shed 2 bases and J shed 2 bases, with 13 bases lying between them. This CDR3 has 15 residues. The germline V gene encodes CDR1 MDHEN and CDR2 SYDVKM. This CDR3 is CASSLKRQRAYEQYF. The CDR3 region has the DNA TGTGCCAGCAGTTTAAAACGACAGCGTGCCTACGAGCAGTACTTC.

Concerning this clone: Mismatch with germline at one junction end may stem from a read error. J is TRBJ2-7 and V is TRBV10-3; the D gene could be TRBD1 or TRBD2 (5 bases each). This CDR3 is 11 amino acids long. Germline loops: CDR1 ENHRY, CDR2 SYGVKD. The CDR3 spells CAIGEGHEQYF. CDR3 coding DNA: TGTGCCATCGGTGAGGGACACGAGCAGTACTTC.

This chain uses TRBV5-6 with TRBJ1-5, with D uncertain. V was shortened by 0 bases and J by 6 bases, with 7 bases between the two germline ends. Germline-derived CDR1 and CDR2 are SGHDT and YYEEEE. This CDR3 is 13 amino acids long. This chain's CDR3 is CASSLGWGQPQHF. CDR3 nucleotides: TGTGCCAGCAGCTTGGGGTGGGGTCAGCCCCAGCATTTT.

The chain is built from TRBV7-9 and TRBJ1-4, with 9 positions matching TRBD1. Germline-derived CDR1 and CDR2 are SEHNR and FQNEAQ (reference sequence). V dropped 5 bases and J dropped 3; count of bases not matched to a gene: 7. The CDR3 runs to 16 residues. The CDR3 loop is CASSQGQGGSNEKLFF. DNA for the CDR3: TGTGCCAGCAGCCAGGGACAGGGAGGTTCTAATGAAAAACTGTTTTTT.

In nucleotides, the CDR3 is TGTGCCAGCAGCCCTCCCCCCCACGGGGTTAGCGAGCAGTTCTTC. This gives the protein CASSPPPHGVSEQFF. V gene TRBV6-5 combines with J gene TRBJ2-1, with D maybe TRBD2 (5 bases). The CDR3 length is 15 residues. CDR1 and CDR2 (germline): MNHEY, SVGAGI. Trimming left V 6 bases short and J 10 bases short, with 22 bases between.

This CDR3 reads CATRGDRGQYYEQYF. The CDR3 coding sequence is TGTGCCACCAGAGGAGACAGGGGGCAGTACTACGAGCAGTACTTC. The rearrangement links TRBV2 to TRBJ2-7, with TRBD1 identical over 10 bases. This CDR3 contains 15 residues. With 10 bases clipped from V and 3 bases from J, the junction kept 12 bases outside the gene matches. CDR1 SNHLY and CDR2 FYNNEI come from the germline V gene.

The CDR3 loop reads CAISESARQVNGELFF. Written as DNA, the CDR3 is TGTGCCATCAGTGAGTCCGCCAGACAGGTTAACGGGGAGCTGTTTTTT. The chain links TRBV10-3 to TRBJ2-2; D is perhaps TRBD1 (6 bases). Germline values: CDR1 ENHRY, CDR2 SYGVKD. The V and J ends lost 0 bases and 7 bases respectively, with 15 bases between them. The CDR3 runs to 16 residues.

Concerning this clone itself: One base away lies a much larger clone, so this may be a sequencing read error. This sequence joins TRBV27 and TRBJ2-1, with 7 nucleotides matching TRBD2. Trimming removed 10 bases from V and 3 bases from J; junction bases left unmatched: 12. The CDR3 spans 15 residues. Germline loops: CDR1 MNHEY, CDR2 SMNVEV (reference sequence). DNA of the CDR3: TGTGCCACCACCTTTGTCGGGGGGAGCTACAATGAGCAGTTCTTC. This translates into CATTFVGGSYNEQFF.

The chain is built from TRBV5-5 and TRBJ1-2; no clear D. V was trimmed by 0 bases and J by 3 bases, leaving 6 bases between them. Germline V gene data show CDR1 as SGHKS and CDR2 as YYEKEE (reference sequence). This CDR3 is 13 amino acids long. As DNA, the CDR3 is TGTGCCAGCAGCTTGGAGGCAGACTATGGCTACACCTTC. Its protein is CASSLEADYGYTF.